This T cell receptor beta chain originates from a study of T cell repertoires in cytomegalovirus infection. Whole-study context: Evidence of both CMV infection and a matching HLA type came from public TCR beta signatures. Study-wide findings and caveats: Dominating the ex vivo response were HLA-C-restricted CMV-specific TCR beta clonotypes. Public TCR beta family frequency separated CMV-and-HLA carriers, including in an independent cohort.

TCRdb recomputed calls from the reads with MiXCR, one row per CDR3 protein. Found here are hundreds of thousands of distinct CDR3 sequences, 35% of them singletons; the top ten hold around 3%. About this clonotype: Its antigen is not identified.

The V and J ends lost 3 bases and 0 bases, in that order; junction bases with no gene match: 8. From germline, CDR1 is SEHNR and CDR2 FQNEAQ (reference sequence). The CDR3 length is 18 residues. The sample taken for sequencing was PBMCs. The chain is built from TRBV7-9 and TRBJ2-5, with 12 positions matching TRBD2. This TCR derives from a human donor in good health (CMV status not recorded). Some clones in this sample may be carry-over from other donors' samples. The CDR3 DNA is TGTGCCAGCAGCTTCACCGCTCTAGCGGGGGGGTACCAAGAGACCCAGTACTTC. Translated: CASSFTALAGGYQETQYF.